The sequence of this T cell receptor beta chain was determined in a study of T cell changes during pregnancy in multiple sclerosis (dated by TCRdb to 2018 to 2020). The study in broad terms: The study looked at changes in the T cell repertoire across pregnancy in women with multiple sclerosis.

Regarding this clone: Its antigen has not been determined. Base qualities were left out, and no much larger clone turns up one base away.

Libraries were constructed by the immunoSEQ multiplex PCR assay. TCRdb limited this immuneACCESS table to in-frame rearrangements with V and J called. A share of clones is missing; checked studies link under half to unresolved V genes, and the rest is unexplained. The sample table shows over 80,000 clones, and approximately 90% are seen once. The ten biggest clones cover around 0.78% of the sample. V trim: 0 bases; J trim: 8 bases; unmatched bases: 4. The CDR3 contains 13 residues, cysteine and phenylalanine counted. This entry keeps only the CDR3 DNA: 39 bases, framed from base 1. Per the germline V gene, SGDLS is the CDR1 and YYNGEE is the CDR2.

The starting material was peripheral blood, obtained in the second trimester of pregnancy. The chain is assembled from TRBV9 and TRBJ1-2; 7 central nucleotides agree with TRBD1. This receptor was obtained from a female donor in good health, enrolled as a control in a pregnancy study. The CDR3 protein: CASSVGRGEGYTF. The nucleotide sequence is TGTGCCAGCAGCGTAGGCAGGGGGGAAGGCTACACCTTC.